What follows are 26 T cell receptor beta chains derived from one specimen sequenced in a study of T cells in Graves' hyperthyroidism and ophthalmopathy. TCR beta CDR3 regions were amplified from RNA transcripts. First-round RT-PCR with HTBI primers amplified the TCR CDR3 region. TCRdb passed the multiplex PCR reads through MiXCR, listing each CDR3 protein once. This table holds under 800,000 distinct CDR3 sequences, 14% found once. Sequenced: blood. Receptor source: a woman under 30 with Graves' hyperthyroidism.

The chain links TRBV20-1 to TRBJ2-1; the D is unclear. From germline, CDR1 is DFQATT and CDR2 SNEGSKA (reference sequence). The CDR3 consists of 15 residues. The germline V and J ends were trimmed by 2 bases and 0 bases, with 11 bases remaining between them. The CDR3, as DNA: TGCAGTGCTAGAAATCGGCATGGCTCCTACAATGAGCAGTTCTTC. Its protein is CSARNRHGSYNEQFF.

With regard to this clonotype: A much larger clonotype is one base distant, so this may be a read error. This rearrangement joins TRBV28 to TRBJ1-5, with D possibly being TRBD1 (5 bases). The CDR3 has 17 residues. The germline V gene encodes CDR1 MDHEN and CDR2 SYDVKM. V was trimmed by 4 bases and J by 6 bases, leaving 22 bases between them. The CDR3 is CASSSQRLRGGFQPQHF. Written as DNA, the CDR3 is TGTGCCAGCAGTTCCCAACGGCTCCGGGGGGGTTTTCAGCCCCAGCATTTT.

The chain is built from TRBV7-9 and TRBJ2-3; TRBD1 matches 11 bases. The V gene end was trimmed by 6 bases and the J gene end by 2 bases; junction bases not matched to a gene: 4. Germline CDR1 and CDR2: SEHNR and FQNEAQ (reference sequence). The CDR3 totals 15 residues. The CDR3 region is CASRRTGGTTDTQYF. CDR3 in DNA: TGTGCCAGCAGGCGGACAGGGGGCACCACAGATACGCAGTATTTT.

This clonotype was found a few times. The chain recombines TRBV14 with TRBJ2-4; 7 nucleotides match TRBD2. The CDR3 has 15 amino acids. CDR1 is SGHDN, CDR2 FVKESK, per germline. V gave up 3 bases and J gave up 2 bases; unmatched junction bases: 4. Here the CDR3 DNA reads TGTGCCAGCAGCCAGAAAGCGGGGCCCAAAAACATTCAGTACTTC. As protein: CASSQKAGPKNIQYF. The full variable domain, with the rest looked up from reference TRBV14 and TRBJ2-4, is EAGVTQFPSHSVIEKGQTVTLRCDPISGHDNLYWYRRVMGKEIKFLLHFVKESKQDESGMPNNRFLAERTGGTYSTLKVQPAELEDSGVYFCASSQKAGPKNIQYFGAGTRLSVL.

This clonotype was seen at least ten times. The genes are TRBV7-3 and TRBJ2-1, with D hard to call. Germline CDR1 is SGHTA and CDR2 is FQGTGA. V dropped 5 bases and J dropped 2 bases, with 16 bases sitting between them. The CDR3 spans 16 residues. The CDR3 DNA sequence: TGTGCCAGCAGCAAAAAGGGTATCTCCCCCTACAATGAGCAGTTCTTC. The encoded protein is CASSKKGISPYNEQFF.

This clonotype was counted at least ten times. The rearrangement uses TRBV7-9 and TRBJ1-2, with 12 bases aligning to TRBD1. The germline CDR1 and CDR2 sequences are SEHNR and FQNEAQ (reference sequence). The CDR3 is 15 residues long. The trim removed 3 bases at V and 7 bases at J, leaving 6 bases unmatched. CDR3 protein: CASSFAGTGGSGYTF. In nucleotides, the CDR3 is TGTGCCAGCAGCTTCGCCGGGACAGGGGGCTCTGGCTACACCTTC.

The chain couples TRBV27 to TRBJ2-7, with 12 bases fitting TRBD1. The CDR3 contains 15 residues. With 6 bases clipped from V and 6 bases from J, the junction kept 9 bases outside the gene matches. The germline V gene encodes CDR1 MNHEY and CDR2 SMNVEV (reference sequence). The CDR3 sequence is CASRKPGTGGSEQYF. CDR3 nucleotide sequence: TGTGCCAGCAGGAAACCTGGGACAGGGGGCTCCGAGCAGTACTTC.

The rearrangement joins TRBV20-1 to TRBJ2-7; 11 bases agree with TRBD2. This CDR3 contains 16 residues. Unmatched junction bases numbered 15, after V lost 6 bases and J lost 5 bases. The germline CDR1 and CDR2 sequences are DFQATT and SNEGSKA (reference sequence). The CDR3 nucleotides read TGCAGTGCCGCACCCCCCCTACTAGCGGGAGCCCACGAGCAGTACTTC. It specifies CSAAPPLLAGAHEQYF.

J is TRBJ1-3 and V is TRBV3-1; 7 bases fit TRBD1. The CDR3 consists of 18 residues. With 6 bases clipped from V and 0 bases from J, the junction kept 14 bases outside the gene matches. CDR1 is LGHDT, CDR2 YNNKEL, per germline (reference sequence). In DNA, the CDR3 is TGTGCCAGCAGTCAAAATGCAGGGGGAATTGGCTCTGGAAACACCATATATTTT. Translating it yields CASSQNAGGIGSGNTIYF. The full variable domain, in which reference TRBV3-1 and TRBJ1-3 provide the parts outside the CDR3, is DTAVSQTPKYLVTQMGNDKSIKCEQNLGHDTMYWYKQDSKKFLKIMFSYNNKELIINETVPNRFSPKSPDKAHLNLHINSLELGDSAVYFCASSQNAGGIGSGNTIYFGEGSWLTVV.

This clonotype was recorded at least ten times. CDR3: CASSLSTANGGFTIYF. In DNA form, the CDR3 reads TGTGCCAGCAGCTTATCAACCGCCAATGGAGGGTTCACCATATATTTT. The chain carries TRBV7-8 and TRBJ1-3; no clear D. The CDR3 extends over 16 amino acids. Germline lookup yields CDR1 SGHVS and CDR2 FQNEAQ. The V and J ends lost 2 bases and 9 bases respectively, with 20 bases between them.

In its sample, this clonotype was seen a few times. The CDR3 spells CASSLDRGHGTEAFF. For the CDR3, the DNA is TGTGCCAGCAGCTTAGACAGGGGGCACGGAACTGAAGCTTTCTTT. This chain uses TRBV27 with TRBJ1-1, with 10 positions matching TRBD1. Germline CDR1 MNHEY, CDR2 SMNVEV (reference sequence). The CDR3 has 15 residues. Trimming cost V 6 bases and J 5 bases; bases outside gene matches: 9.

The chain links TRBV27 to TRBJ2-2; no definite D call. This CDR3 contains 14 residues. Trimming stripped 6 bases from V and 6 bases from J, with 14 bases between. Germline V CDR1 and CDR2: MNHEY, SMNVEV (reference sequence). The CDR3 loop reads CASRVWFGAGELFF. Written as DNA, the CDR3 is TGTGCCAGCAGGGTGTGGTTTGGGGCCGGGGAGCTGTTTTTT.

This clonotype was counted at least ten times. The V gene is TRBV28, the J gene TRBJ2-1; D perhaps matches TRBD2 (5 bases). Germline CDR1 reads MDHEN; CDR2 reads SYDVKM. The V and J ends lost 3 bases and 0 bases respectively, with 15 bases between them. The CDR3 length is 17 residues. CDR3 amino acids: CASSFPPDSASYNEQFF. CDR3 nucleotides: TGTGCCAGCAGTTTCCCCCCGGACTCTGCCTCCTACAATGAGCAGTTCTTC.

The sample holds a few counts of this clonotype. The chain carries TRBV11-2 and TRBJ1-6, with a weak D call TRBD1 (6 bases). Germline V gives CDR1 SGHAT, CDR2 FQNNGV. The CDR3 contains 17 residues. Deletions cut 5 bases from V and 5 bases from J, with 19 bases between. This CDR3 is CASSLGDIRLNNSPLHF. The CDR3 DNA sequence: TGTGCCAGCAGCCTAGGGGACATACGCCTCAATAATTCACCCCTCCACTTT.

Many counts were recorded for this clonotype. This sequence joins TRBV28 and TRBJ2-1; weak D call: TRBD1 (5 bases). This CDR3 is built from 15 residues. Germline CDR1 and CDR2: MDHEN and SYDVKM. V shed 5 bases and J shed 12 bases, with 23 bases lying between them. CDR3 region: CASSLTPRPDQGQFF. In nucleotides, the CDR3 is TGTGCCAGCAGTCTTACCCCCAGACCGGACCAGGGGCAGTTCTTC.

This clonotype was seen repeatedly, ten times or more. The CDR3 sequence: CASSLGSRAPNGYTF. The CDR3, as DNA: TGTGCCAGCAGTTTGGGTTCAAGAGCACCTAATGGCTACACCTTC. The chain is built from TRBV12-3 or TRBV12-4 and TRBJ1-2; D uncertain. This CDR3 is 15 amino acids long. V was clipped by 3 bases and J by 6 bases, with 17 bases between them.

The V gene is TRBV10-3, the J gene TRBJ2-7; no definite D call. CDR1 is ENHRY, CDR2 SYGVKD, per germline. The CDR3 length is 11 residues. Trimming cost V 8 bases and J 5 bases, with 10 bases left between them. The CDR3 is CAISAGNEQYF. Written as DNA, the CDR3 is TGTGCCATCTCGGCTGGGAACGAGCAGTACTTC.

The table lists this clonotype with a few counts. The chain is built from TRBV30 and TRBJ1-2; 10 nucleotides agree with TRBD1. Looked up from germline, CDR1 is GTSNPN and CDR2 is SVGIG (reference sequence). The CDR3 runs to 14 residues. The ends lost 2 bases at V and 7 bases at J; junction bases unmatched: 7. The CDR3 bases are TGTGCCTGGAGTCCTCTGACAGGGGGCGTTGGCTACACCTTC. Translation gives CAWSPLTGGVGYTF.

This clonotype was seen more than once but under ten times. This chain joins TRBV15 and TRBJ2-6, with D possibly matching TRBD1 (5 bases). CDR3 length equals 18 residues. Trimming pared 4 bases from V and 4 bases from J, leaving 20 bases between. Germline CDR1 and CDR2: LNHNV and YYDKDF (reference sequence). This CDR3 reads CATSKLMGRGTGANVLTF. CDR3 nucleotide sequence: TGTGCCACCAGCAAATTAATGGGTAGGGGCACGGGGGCCAACGTCCTGACTTTC.

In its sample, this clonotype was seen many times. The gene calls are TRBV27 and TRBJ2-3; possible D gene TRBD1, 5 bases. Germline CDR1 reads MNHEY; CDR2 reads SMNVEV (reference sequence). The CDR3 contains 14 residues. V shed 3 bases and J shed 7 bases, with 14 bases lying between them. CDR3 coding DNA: TGTGCCAGCAGTTTGTTGACAGACTCTAATACGCAGTATTTT. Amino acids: CASSLLTDSNTQYF.

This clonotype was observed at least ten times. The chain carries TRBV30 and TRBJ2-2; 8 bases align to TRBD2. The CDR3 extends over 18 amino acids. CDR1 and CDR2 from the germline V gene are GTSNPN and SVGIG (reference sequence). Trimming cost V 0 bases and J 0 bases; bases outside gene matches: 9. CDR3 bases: TGTGCCTGGAGTGTACGTTCTAGCGGGCCTCCGAACACCGGGGAGCTGTTTTTT. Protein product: CAWSVRSSGPPNTGELFF.

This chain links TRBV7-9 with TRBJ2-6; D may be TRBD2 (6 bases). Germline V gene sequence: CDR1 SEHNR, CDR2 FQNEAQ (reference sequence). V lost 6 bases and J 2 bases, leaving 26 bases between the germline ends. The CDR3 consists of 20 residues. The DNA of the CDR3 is TGTGCCAGCAGAGGGGCCAAGGGAGGACGGGAAACCCCTGGGGCCAACGTCCTGACTTTC. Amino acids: CASRGAKGGRETPGANVLTF.

CDR3 DNA: TGCGCCAGCAGCCAAGGGGGGACCGTAACTAATGAAAAACTGTTTTTT. It is translated as CASSQGGTVTNEKLFF. This sequence joins TRBV4-3 and TRBJ1-4, with a possible D match to TRBD1 (5 bases). V gave up 1 base and J gave up 1 base, with 10 bases separating them. The CDR3 contains 16 residues. Germline CDR1 reads LGHNA; CDR2 reads YSLEER.

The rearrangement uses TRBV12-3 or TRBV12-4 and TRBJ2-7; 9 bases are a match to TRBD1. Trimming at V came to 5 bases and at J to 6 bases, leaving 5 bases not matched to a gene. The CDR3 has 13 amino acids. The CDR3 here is CASSTGTGLEQYF. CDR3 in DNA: TGTGCCAGCAGTACCGGGACAGGGCTCGAGCAGTACTTC.

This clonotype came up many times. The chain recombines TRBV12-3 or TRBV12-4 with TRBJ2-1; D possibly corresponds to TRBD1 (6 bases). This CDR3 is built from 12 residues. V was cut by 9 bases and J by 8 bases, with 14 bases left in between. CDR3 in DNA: TGTGCCAGACCACAGGGCGCGGATGAGCAGTTCTTC. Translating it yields CARPQGADEQFF.

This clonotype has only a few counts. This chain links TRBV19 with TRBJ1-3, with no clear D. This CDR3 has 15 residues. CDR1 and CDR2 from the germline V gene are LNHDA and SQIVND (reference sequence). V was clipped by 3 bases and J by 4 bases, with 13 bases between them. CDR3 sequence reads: CASSIGRVLGNTIYF. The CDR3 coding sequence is TGTGCCAGTAGTATCGGGAGAGTTCTGGGAAACACCATATATTTT.